This TCR beta chain was captured in a study of cytomegalovirus exposure and HLA in healthy donors. Primers: 60 Vbeta forward and 13 Jbeta reverse. Sequencing used immunoSEQ multiplex PCR; TCRdb keeps in-frame clones, though not all of them. The sample has 85,000 to 100,000 clones, roughly 86% seen once; the top ten hold over 8.5%. This CDR3 contains 12 residues. Germline CDR1 LNHDA, CDR2 SQIVND (reference sequence). This clone has only one observation. The rearrangement links TRBV19 to TRBJ1-2, with a weak D call TRBD1 (5 bases). Sequences were obtained from PBMCs. This receptor was identified in a man aged 25 to 45 in good health and CMV-seropositive. CDR3 residues: CASGAGRYGYTF. CDR3 DNA: TGTGCGAGCGGGGCAGGTCGCTATGGCTACACCTTC.